Shown below are 29 T cell receptor beta chains from a single sample sequenced in a study of blood T cell repertoires in COVID-19. Here immunoSEQ multiplex PCR was the method, and the copy in TCRdb shows in-frame clones only, minus some. The sample consists of a few hundred thousand clones, over 65% of them appearing once. Sequencing input: peripheral blood. The receptors were gathered from a human donor with acute or convalescent COVID-19. The donor label of this sample is uncertain.

The V gene is TRBV18, the J gene TRBJ2-7, with D uncertain. V was clipped by 0 bases and J by 0 bases, with 9 bases between them. The CDR3 is 15 residues long. Germline V gene data show CDR1 as KGHSH and CDR2 as LQKENI. CDR3: CASSPPQASSYEQYF. The CDR3 DNA follows: TGTGCCAGCTCACCACCCCAGGCGAGCTCCTACGAGCAGTACTTC.

The chain recombines TRBV27 with TRBJ2-7; 10 nucleotides agree with TRBD1. Germline V CDR1 and CDR2: MNHEY, SMNVEV (reference sequence). The CDR3 sequence is 16 residues long. Trimming took 2 bases from V and 5 from J; bases not matched to a gene: 9. CDR3: CASSLGPGQGSHEQYF. DNA for the CDR3: TGTGCCAGCAGTTTAGGACCGGGACAGGGGTCCCACGAGCAGTACTTC.

CDR3 coding DNA: TGTGCCAGCCTCCCCGGCCGAGGGGGCCGGGGTGAAGCTTTCTTT. Protein: CASLPGRGGRGEAFF. This chain uses TRBV7-2 with TRBJ1-1; 7 bases agree with TRBD1. The CDR3 consists of 15 residues. V lost 8 bases, J lost 7 bases, and 16 bases stayed unmatched. CDR1 and CDR2 from the germline V gene are SGHTA and FQGNSA.

The chain has TRBV12-3 or TRBV12-4 and TRBJ1-1; no clear D. The CDR3 spans 13 residues. V dropped 5 bases and J dropped 0 bases, with 7 bases sitting between them. This CDR3 is CASSARMNTEAFF. DNA of the CDR3: TGTGCCAGCAGTGCCAGGATGAACACTGAAGCTTTCTTT.

The chain links TRBV5-1 to TRBJ1-1; D gene unclear. CDR1 and CDR2 (germline): SGHRS, YFSETQ. V dropped 1 base and J dropped 5 bases, with 12 bases sitting between them. The CDR3 is 14 residues long. This CDR3 reads CASSLTVGRTEAFF. In DNA form, the CDR3 reads TGCGCCAGCAGCTTGACAGTCGGTCGTACTGAAGCTTTCTTT. Variable domain in full (rest from reference TRBV5-1 and TRBJ1-1): KAGVTQTPRYLIKTRGQQVTLSCSPISGHRSVSWYQQTPGQGLQFLFEYFSETQRNKGNFPGRFSGRQFSNSRSEMNVSTLELGDSALYLCASSLTVGRTEAFFGQGTRLTVV.

As concerns this clone: The identical CDR3 is also encoded by other nucleotide sequences in the sample. The chain links TRBV18 to TRBJ1-2, with unresolved D. The CDR3 has 12 amino acids. The germline gives CDR1 KGHSH, CDR2 LQKENI. V was shortened by 3 bases and J by 7 bases, with 9 bases between the two germline ends. This CDR3 reads CASSPGEGGYTF. The CDR3 nucleotides read TGTGCCAGCTCACCGGGAGAGGGTGGCTACACCTTC.

The rearrangement joins TRBV5-1 to TRBJ2-7; 11 positions match TRBD2. Germline V gene data show CDR1 as SGHRS and CDR2 as YFSETQ. The CDR3 loop spans 15 amino acids. With 7 bases clipped from V and 5 bases from J, the junction kept 11 bases outside the gene matches. In nucleotides, the CDR3 is TGCGCCAGCCGTAGCGGGAGGGTGGGTTTCGACGAGCAGTACTTC. Encoded protein: CASRSGRVGFDEQYF.

The chain recombines TRBV4-2 with TRBJ1-1; D might be TRBD1 (5 bases). The V and J ends lost 5 bases and 0 bases respectively, with 16 bases between them. CDR1 is LGHNA, CDR2 YNFKEQ, per germline. This CDR3 has 16 residues. CDR3 in amino acids: CASSSPMGTVNTEAFF. The CDR3 region has the DNA TGTGCCAGCAGCTCGCCGATGGGGACTGTGAACACTGAAGCTTTCTTT.

This chain connects TRBV6-5 to TRBJ1-1; maybe TRBD1 (6 bases). V was shortened by 6 bases and J by 10 bases, with 12 bases between the two germline ends. The germline gives CDR1 MNHEY, CDR2 SVGAGI. The CDR3 loop spans 11 amino acids. CDR3 DNA: TGTGCCAGCAGGTCCACAGGGATAGCTTTCTTT. This gives the protein CASRSTGIAFF.

The gene calls are TRBV4-1 and TRBJ1-1; D is uncertain. The CDR3 totals 13 residues. Germline assignment: CDR1 MGHRA and CDR2 YSYEKL. With 3 bases removed from V and 0 bases from J, the gap between germline ends came to 5 bases. The CDR3 region has the DNA TGCGCCAGCAGCCACGGGATGAACACTGAAGCTTTCTTT. Amino acid sequence: CASSHGMNTEAFF.

The chain joins TRBV5-1 to TRBJ2-1; 9 bases fit TRBD1. CDR1 is SGHRS, CDR2 YFSETQ, per germline. The CDR3 loop spans 16 amino acids. The junction had 14 bases not matched to a gene; V was cut back by 4 bases and J by 9 bases. The CDR3 loop is CASSPRGDRVWAEQFF. As DNA, the CDR3 is TGCGCCAGCAGCCCTCGGGGGGACAGGGTTTGGGCTGAGCAGTTCTTC.

The genes are TRBV2 and TRBJ1-1; D is unclear. Trimming cost V 5 bases and J 6 bases, with 13 bases left between them. Germline V gene sequence: CDR1 SNHLY, CDR2 FYNNEI. The CDR3 has 13 residues. CDR3 nucleotide sequence: TGTGCCAGCAGTCCCGTAGCTAGGTCTGAAGCTTTCTTT. Its protein is CASSPVARSEAFF.

The chain recombines TRBV18 with TRBJ1-2; D might be TRBD1 (6 bases). The CDR3 loop spans 14 amino acids. Germline assignment: CDR1 KGHSH and CDR2 LQKENI. Trimming took off 3 bases at V and 4 bases at J, with 12 bases between the two ends. CDR3 DNA sequence: TGTGCCAGCTCACCGACAGGTGATAGCTATGGCTACACCTTC. Translated, it gives CASSPTGDSYGYTF.

The rearrangement links TRBV19 to TRBJ2-3; D ambiguous. The CDR3 runs to 15 residues. CDR1 and CDR2 (germline): LNHDA, SQIVND (reference sequence). V lost 8 bases to trimming and J lost 4 bases, with 19 bases between them. The CDR3: CASSIDSQVPDTQYF. CDR3 nucleotide sequence: TGTGCCAGTTCAATCGACTCCCAAGTTCCAGATACGCAGTATTTT.

The chain combines TRBV28 with TRBJ2-3; possibly TRBD2 for D (6 bases). Germline loops: CDR1 MDHEN, CDR2 SYDVKM. Trimming shortened V by 2 bases and J by 4 bases, and 10 bases separated the two germline ends. This CDR3 contains 14 residues. The DNA of the CDR3 is TGTGCCAGCAGTTTAATGGAGGGGCCAGATACGCAGTATTTT. Protein sequence: CASSLMEGPDTQYF.

This chain joins TRBV19 and TRBJ1-2, with D uncertain. V was shortened by 4 bases and J by 8 bases, with 14 bases between the two germline ends. Germline loops: CDR1 LNHDA, CDR2 SQIVND (reference sequence). This CDR3 has 13 residues. The CDR3 is CASSTKILGGYTF. Here the CDR3 DNA reads TGTGCCAGTAGTACAAAAATCCTGGGCGGCTACACCTTC.

This chain connects TRBV29-1 to TRBJ1-2, with D maybe TRBD1 (6 bases). Trimming took 4 bases from V and 4 from J, leaving 13 bases between them. The V gene's germline CDR1 is SQVTM and CDR2 ANQGSEA. This CDR3 region has 13 residues. CDR3 loop: CSVVGGQGYGYTF. The DNA for the CDR3 is TGCAGCGTTGTGGGGGGGCAGGGCTATGGCTACACCTTC.

This sequence joins TRBV15 and TRBJ2-2, with 8 bases identical to TRBD1. Germline assignment: CDR1 LNHNV and CDR2 YYDKDF (reference sequence). Trimming removed 3 bases from V and 3 bases from J; junction bases left unmatched: 3. The CDR3 runs to 15 residues. The CDR3, as DNA: TGTGCCACCAGCAGGACAGGGGCGTACACCGGGGAGCTGTTTTTT. Protein sequence: CATSRTGAYTGELFF. Based on the CDR3 plus reference TRBV15 and TRBJ2-2, the full variable domain is DAMVIQNPRYQVTQFGKPVTLSCSQTLNHNVMYWYQQKSSQAPKLLFHYYDKDFNNEADTPDNFQSRRPNTSFCFLDIRSPGLGDTAMYLCATSRTGAYTGELFFGEGSRLTVL.

The chain carries TRBV28 and TRBJ1-5; D not resolved. Germline V gene sequence: CDR1 MDHEN, CDR2 SYDVKM. V was shortened by 7 bases and J by 7 bases, with 20 bases between the two germline ends. CDR3 length equals 15 residues. This chain's CDR3 is CASIKGGSVRQPQHF. CDR3 DNA: TGTGCCAGCATAAAGGGAGGTTCAGTGAGACAGCCCCAGCATTTT.

The chain recombines TRBV6-5 with TRBJ1-2; 8 bases align to TRBD1. V lost 4 bases to trimming and J lost 3 bases; unmatched junction nucleotides: 7. This CDR3 has 15 amino acids. The germline gives CDR1 MNHEY, CDR2 SVGAGI. The CDR3 sequence is CASSSPSGQDYGYTF. The DNA for the CDR3 is TGTGCCAGCAGTTCCCCGTCGGGACAGGACTATGGCTACACCTTC.

This chain connects TRBV5-1 to TRBJ2-1, with 8 bases lining up with TRBD2. The CDR3 has 15 residues. V lost 4 bases and J lost 7; bases outside the gene matches: 10. Germline V CDR1 and CDR2: SGHRS, YFSETQ. CDR3 DNA: TGCGCCAGCAGCGCCGCTAGCGGGTGGACAAATGAGCAGTTCTTC. The encoded protein is CASSAASGWTNEQFF.

The J gene is TRBJ2-1, the V gene TRBV7-9; D unclear. With 3 bases removed from V and 4 bases from J, the gap between germline ends came to 4 bases. The CDR3 has 12 amino acids. Germline CDR1 is SEHNR and CDR2 is FQNEAQ (reference sequence). Here the CDR3 DNA reads TGTGCCAGCAGCTTCGAGTACAATGAGCAGTTCTTC. Amino acids: CASSFEYNEQFF.

This chain connects TRBV30 to TRBJ1-6; 7 bases map to TRBD1. J lost 4 bases, V lost 3 bases, and 3 bases had no gene match. CDR1 and CDR2 (germline): GTSNPN, SVGIG (reference sequence). This CDR3 is 14 amino acids long. The DNA for the CDR3 is TGTGCCTGGAGCGGGACAGTTTATAATTCACCCCTCCACTTT. Its translation: CAWSGTVYNSPLHF. The entire variable domain, with the rest obtained from reference TRBV30 and TRBJ1-6, is as follows: SQTIHQWPATLVQPVGSPLSLECTVEGTSNPNLYWYRQAAGRGLQLLFYSVGIGQISSEVPQNLSASRPQDRQFILSSKKLLLSDSGFYLCAWSGTVYNSPLHFGNGTRLTVT.

V gene TRBV28 combines with J gene TRBJ1-3, with 8 bases aligning to TRBD1. V shed 2 bases, J shed 1 base, and the junction held 7 bases outside the gene matches. The CDR3 has 17 residues. In germline, CDR1 is MDHEN, CDR2 SYDVKM. The CDR3 DNA is TGTGCCAGCAGTTTACCTCTCCGGACAGGGTCTGGAAACACCATATATTTT. This codes for CASSLPLRTGSGNTIYF.

The chain carries TRBV7-9 and TRBJ2-5; D may be TRBD2 (6 bases). This CDR3 contains 14 residues. Trimming removed 1 base from V and 7 bases from J, with 13 bases in between. Germline CDR1 reads SEHNR; CDR2 reads FQNEAQ (reference sequence). The CDR3 sequence is CASSLEGAGGTQYF. For the CDR3, the DNA is TGTGCCAGCAGCTTAGAAGGAGCCGGGGGGACCCAGTACTTC.

The chain links TRBV11-2 to TRBJ2-7; D is perhaps TRBD2 (5 bases). Trimming took 3 bases from V and 3 from J, leaving 12 bases between them. This CDR3 region has 14 residues. CDR1 and CDR2 from the germline V gene are SGHAT and FQNNGV. The chain's CDR3 is CASSFGDGNYEQYF. DNA of the CDR3: TGTGCCAGCAGCTTCGGAGACGGGAACTACGAGCAGTACTTC.

CDR3 in DNA: TGTGCCAGCAGTTACGAGGGTGTGAATTCACCCCTCCACTTT. Amino acid sequence: CASSYEGVNSPLHF. The chain is built from TRBV6-5 and TRBJ1-6; D remains ambiguous. CDR1 MNHEY and CDR2 SVGAGI come from the germline V gene. The CDR3 is 14 amino acids. The V end lost 2 bases, the J end lost 7 bases, and 9 bases lay between the germline ends.

The CDR3 loop reads CASSLELTDTQYF. The CDR3 DNA reads TGTGCCAGCAGCTTAGAGCTCACAGATACGCAGTATTTT. The chain recombines TRBV7-2 with TRBJ2-3; no clear D gene. The V end was cut by 1 base, the J end by 2 bases, with 4 bases between. The CDR3 loop spans 13 amino acids. Germline V gene lookup returns CDR1 SGHTA and CDR2 FQGNSA.

V gene TRBV30 combines with J gene TRBJ1-4, with D tentatively TRBD1 (6 bases). Looked up from germline, CDR1 is GTSNPN and CDR2 is SVGIG (reference sequence). Trimming shortened V by 4 bases and J by 4 bases, and 10 bases separated the two germline ends. CDR3 length: 13 residues. In DNA form, the CDR3 reads TGTGCCTGGAATAGACAGGTTAATGAAAAACTGTTTTTT. Its protein product is CAWNRQVNEKLFF.